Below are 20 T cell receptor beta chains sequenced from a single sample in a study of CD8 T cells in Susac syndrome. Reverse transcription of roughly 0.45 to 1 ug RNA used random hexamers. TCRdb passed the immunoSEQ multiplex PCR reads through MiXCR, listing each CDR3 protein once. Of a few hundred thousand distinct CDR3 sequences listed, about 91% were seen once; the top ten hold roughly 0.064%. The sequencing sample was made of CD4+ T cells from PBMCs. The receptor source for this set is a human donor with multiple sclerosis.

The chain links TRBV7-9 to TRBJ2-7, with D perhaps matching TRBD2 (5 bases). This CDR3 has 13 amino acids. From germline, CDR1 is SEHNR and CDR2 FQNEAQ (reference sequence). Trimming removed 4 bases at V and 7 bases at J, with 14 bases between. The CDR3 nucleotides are TGTGCCAGCAGCTCGTCGGGGTCGGGTGAGCAGTACTTC. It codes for CASSSSGSGEQYF.

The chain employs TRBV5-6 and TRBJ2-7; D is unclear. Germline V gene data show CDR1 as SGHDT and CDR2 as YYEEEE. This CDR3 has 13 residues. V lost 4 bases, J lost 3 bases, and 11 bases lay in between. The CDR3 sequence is CASSLGPNYEQYF. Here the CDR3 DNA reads TGTGCCAGCAGCCTCGGGCCTAACTACGAGCAGTACTTC.

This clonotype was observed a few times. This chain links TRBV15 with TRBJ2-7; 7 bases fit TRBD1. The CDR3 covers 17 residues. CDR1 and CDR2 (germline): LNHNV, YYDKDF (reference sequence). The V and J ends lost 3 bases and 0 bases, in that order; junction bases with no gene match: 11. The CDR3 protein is CATSRYYRTGNSYEQYF. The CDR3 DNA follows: TGTGCCACCAGCAGGTACTACCGGACAGGAAACTCCTACGAGCAGTACTTC.

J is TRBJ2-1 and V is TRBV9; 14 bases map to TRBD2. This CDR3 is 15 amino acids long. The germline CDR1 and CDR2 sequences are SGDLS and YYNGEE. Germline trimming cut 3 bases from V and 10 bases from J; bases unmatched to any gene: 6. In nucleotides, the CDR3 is TGTGCCAGCAGCGCGGGACTAGCGGGAGTAGAGGAGCAGTTCTTC. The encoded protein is CASSAGLAGVEEQFF.

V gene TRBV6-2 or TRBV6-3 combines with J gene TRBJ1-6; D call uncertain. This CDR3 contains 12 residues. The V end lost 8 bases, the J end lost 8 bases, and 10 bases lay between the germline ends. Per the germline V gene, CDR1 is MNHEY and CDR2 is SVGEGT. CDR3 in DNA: TGTGCCAGCGGACGGCTAGATTCACCCCTCCACTTT. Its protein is CASGRLDSPLHF.

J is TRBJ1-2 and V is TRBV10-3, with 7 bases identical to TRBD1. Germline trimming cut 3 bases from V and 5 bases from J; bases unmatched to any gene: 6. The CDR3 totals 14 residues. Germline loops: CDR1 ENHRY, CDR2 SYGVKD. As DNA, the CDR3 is TGTGCCATCAGTGATAGACAGGGAAAATATGGCTACACCTTC. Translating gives CAISDRQGKYGYTF.

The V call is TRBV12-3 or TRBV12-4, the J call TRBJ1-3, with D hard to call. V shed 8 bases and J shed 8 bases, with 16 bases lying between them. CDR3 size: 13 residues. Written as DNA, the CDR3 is TGTGCCAGCCAGGACGTCTCTGGGGACACCATATATTTT. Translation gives CASQDVSGDTIYF.

CDR3 protein: CASSGHSFYGYTF. The CDR3 nucleotides are TGTGCCAGCAGCGGACATTCGTTCTATGGCTACACCTTC. The rearrangement links TRBV4-2 to TRBJ1-2, with a weak D call TRBD1 (5 bases). V gave up 5 bases and J gave up 4 bases, with 11 bases separating them. The CDR3 loop spans 13 amino acids. Germline values: CDR1 LGHNA, CDR2 YNFKEQ.

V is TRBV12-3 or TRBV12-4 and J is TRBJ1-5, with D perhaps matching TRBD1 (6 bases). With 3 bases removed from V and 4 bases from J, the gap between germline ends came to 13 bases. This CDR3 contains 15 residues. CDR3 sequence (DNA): TGTGCCAGCAGTTTTGGCCCCCAGGGGAATCAGCCCCAGCATTTT. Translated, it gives CASSFGPQGNQPQHF.

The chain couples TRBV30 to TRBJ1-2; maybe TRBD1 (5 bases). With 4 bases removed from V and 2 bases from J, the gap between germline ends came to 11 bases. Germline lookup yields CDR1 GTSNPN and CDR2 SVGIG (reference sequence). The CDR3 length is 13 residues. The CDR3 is CAWIGVGNYGYTF. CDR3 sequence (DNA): TGTGCCTGGATAGGGGTAGGGAACTATGGCTACACCTTC.

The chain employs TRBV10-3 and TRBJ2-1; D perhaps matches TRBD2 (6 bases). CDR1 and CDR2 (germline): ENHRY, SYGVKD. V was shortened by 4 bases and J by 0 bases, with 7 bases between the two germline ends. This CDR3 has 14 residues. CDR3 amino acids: CAISAGSSYNEQFF. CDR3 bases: TGTGCCATCAGTGCCGGGAGCTCCTACAATGAGCAGTTCTTC.

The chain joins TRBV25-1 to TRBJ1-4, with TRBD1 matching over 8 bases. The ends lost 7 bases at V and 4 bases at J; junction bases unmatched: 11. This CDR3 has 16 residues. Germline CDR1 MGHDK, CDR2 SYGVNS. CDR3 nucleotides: TGTGCCAGCAAGCAGGGGGCCCGGCGGCGTAATGAAAAACTGTTTTTT. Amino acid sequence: CASKQGARRRNEKLFF.

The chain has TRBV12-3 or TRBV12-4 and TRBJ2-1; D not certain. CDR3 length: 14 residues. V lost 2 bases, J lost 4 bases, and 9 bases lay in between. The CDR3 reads CASSLMELYNEQFF. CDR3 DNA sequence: TGTGCCAGCAGTTTAATGGAACTTTACAATGAGCAGTTCTTC.

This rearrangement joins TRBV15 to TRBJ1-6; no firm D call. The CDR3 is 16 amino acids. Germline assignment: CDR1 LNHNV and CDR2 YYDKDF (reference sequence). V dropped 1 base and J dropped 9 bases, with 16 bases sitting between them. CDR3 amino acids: CATSRGAGAWSSPLHF. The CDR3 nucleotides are TGTGCCACCAGCAGAGGGGCGGGAGCCTGGTCTTCACCCCTCCACTTT.

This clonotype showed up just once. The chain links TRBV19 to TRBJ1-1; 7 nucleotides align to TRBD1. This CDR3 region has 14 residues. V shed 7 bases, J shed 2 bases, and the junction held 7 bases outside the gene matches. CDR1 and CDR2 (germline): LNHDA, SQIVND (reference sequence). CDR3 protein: CASTQGGPNTEAFF. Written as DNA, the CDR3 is TGTGCCAGTACCCAGGGGGGGCCCAACACTGAAGCTTTCTTT.

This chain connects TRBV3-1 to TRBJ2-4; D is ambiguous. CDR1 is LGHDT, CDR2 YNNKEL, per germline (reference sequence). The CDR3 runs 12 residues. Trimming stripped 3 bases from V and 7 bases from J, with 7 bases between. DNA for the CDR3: TGTGCCAGCAGCCAGTTGGAGAACATTCAGTACTTC. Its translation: CASSQLENIQYF.

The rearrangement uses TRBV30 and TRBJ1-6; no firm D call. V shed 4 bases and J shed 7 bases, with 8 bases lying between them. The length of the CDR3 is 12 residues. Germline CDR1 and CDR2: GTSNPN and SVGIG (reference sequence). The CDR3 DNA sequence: TGTGCCTGGACAGGCGGGAATTCACCCCTCCACTTT. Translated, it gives CAWTGGNSPLHF.

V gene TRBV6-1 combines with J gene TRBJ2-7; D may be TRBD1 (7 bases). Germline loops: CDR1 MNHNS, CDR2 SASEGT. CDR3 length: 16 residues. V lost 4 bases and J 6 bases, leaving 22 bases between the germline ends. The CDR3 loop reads CASSGGGDRFSREQYF. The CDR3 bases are TGTGCCAGCAGTGGAGGAGGGGACAGATTTAGTCGCGAGCAGTACTTC.

The CDR3 loop reads CASSNYGIGGASYEQYF. The CDR3 coding sequence is TGTGCCAGCAGTAACTACGGGATAGGGGGCGCGTCCTACGAGCAGTACTTC. This sequence joins TRBV6-5 and TRBJ2-7; 7 bases fit TRBD1. The V and J ends lost 5 bases and 1 base, in that order; junction bases with no gene match: 14. Germline lookup yields CDR1 MNHEY and CDR2 SVGAGI. This CDR3 spans 17 amino acids.

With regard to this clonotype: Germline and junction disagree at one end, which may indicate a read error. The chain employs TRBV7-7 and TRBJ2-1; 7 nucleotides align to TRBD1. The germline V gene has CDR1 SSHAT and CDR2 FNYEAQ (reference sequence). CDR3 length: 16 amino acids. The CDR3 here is CASSAQGVGSYNEQFF. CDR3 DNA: TGTGCTAGCAGCGCTCAGGGGGTGGGCTCCTACAATGAGCAGTTCTTC.